The 12 T cell receptor beta chains listed next were all sequenced from one sample in a study of long-term antiretroviral therapy in people with HIV. The immunoSEQ assay was v3.0, run at survey level. Profiling relied on immunoSEQ multiplex PCR, and the TCRdb table lists in-frame clones only, not all of them. The sample yields some 17,000 clones, around 84% seen once. Material: unsorted PBMCs, obtained more than 3.1 years after starting antiretroviral therapy. The receptors come from a woman in her 40s with HIV.

This chain joins TRBV19 and TRBJ1-5, with a weak D call TRBD1 (5 bases). The V gene lost 3 bases and the J gene lost 2 bases, with 23 bases spanning the gap. Germline CDR1 and CDR2: LNHDA and SQIVND (reference sequence). The CDR3 runs 19 residues. CDR3 sequence: CASSIARAHRGIGNQPQHF. In nucleotides, the CDR3 is TGTGCCAGTAGTATCGCCAGGGCCCACCGGGGGATAGGCAATCAGCCCCAGCATTTT.

The rearrangement joins TRBV9 to TRBJ2-3, with D unresolved. Germline V gives CDR1 SGDLS, CDR2 YYNGEE. V lost 0 bases to trimming and J lost 0 bases, with 5 bases between them. The CDR3 is made up of 14 amino acids. The CDR3 loop reads CASSVGGSTDTQYF. Here the CDR3 DNA reads TGTGCCAGCAGCGTAGGAGGAAGCACAGATACGCAGTATTTT.

V is TRBV27 and J is TRBJ1-2; 7 bases are shared with TRBD1. The V gene end was trimmed by 4 bases and the J gene end by 0 bases; junction bases not matched to a gene: 8. Per the germline V gene, CDR1 is MNHEY and CDR2 is SMNVEV (reference sequence). CDR3 size: 16 residues. The DNA for the CDR3 is TGTGCCAGCAGTTCTTATCTACAGGGGACTAACTATGGCTACACCTTC. Its protein product is CASSSYLQGTNYGYTF.

The rearrangement uses TRBV10-3 and TRBJ1-2; tentatively, D is TRBD1 (5 bases). Germline CDR1 and CDR2: ENHRY and SYGVKD. The V gene lost 7 bases and the J gene lost 3 bases, with 9 bases spanning the gap. CDR3 length: 12 amino acids. The CDR3 DNA reads TGTGCCATCATGGGGGATGACTATGGCTACACCTTC. Amino acid sequence: CAIMGDDYGYTF.

The chain links TRBV7-8 to TRBJ2-2, with D possibly being TRBD2 (6 bases). This CDR3 has 17 amino acids. Trimming took off 0 bases at V and 8 bases at J, with 19 bases between the two ends. CDR1 and CDR2 (germline): SGHVS, FQNEAQ. The CDR3 DNA is TGTGCCAGCAGCTTAGCTCTCCGGGACTGGCTCGGAGGGGAGCTGTTTTTT. Translated: CASSLALRDWLGGELFF.

V and J are TRBV5-1 and TRBJ1-1; TRBD1 might be the D (5 bases). V was trimmed by 3 bases and J by 0 bases, leaving 12 bases between them. CDR3 length: 15 amino acids. Germline assignment: CDR1 SGHRS and CDR2 YFSETQ. This CDR3 reads CASSWDGQMNTEAFF. CDR3 nucleotide sequence: TGCGCCAGCAGCTGGGACGGCCAAATGAACACTGAAGCTTTCTTT. Filled out from reference TRBV5-1 and TRBJ1-1, the complete variable domain reads KAGVTQTPRYLIKTRGQQVTLSCSPISGHRSVSWYQQTPGQGLQFLFEYFSETQRNKGNFPGRFSGRQFSNSRSEMNVSTLELGDSALYLCASSWDGQMNTEAFFGQGTRLTVV.

This clone was detected only once. This chain uses TRBV7-2 with TRBJ1-6, with a weak D call TRBD1 (5 bases). CDR1 and CDR2 from the germline V gene are SGHTA and FQGNSA. This CDR3 is built from 15 residues. The germline V and J ends were trimmed by 1 base and 4 bases, with 8 bases remaining between them. CDR3 bases: TGTGCCAGCAGCTTAGATGGGGGTTATAATTCACCCCTCCACTTT. It is translated as CASSLDGGYNSPLHF.

This clone was seen once. Here the CDR3 DNA reads TGTGCCAGCAGCTTATTGATTGGCGGGTTGAACACTGAAGCTTTCTTT. Translated: CASSLLIGGLNTEAFF. This rearrangement joins TRBV7-9 to TRBJ1-1; D uncertain. Germline CDR1 and CDR2: SEHNR and FQNEAQ (reference sequence). This CDR3 has 16 residues. Trimming removed 2 bases at V and 0 bases at J, with 13 bases between.

The chain couples TRBV18 to TRBJ1-4; D ambiguous. The CDR3 extends over 16 amino acids. Germline V CDR1 and CDR2: KGHSH, LQKENI. Trimming removed 3 bases at V and 0 bases at J, with 11 bases between. The CDR3 DNA is TGTGCCAGCTCACCCCGGGAAGGCGCAACTAATGAAAAACTGTTTTTT. Amino acid sequence: CASSPREGATNEKLFF.

This clone was detected a few times. The chain combines TRBV19 with TRBJ2-3; D call uncertain. Germline values: CDR1 LNHDA, CDR2 SQIVND (reference sequence). This CDR3 has 15 residues. V was trimmed by 6 bases and J by 1 base, leaving 14 bases between them. CDR3 sequence: CASSDVGPRTDTQYF. The CDR3 region has the DNA TGTGCCAGTAGCGACGTCGGTCCTCGCACAGATACGCAGTATTTT.

The chain carries TRBV19 and TRBJ1-1; maybe TRBD1 (6 bases). The germline gives CDR1 LNHDA, CDR2 SQIVND (reference sequence). Trimming took off 4 bases at V and 4 bases at J, with 10 bases between the two ends. The CDR3 is 13 residues long. CDR3 DNA sequence: TGTGCCAGTAGTAGTCTAGGGGGCACTGAAGCTTTCTTT. Translating gives CASSSLGGTEAFF. Supplemented by reference TRBV19 and TRBJ1-1, the full variable domain reads DGGITQSPKYLFRKEGQNVTLSCEQNLNHDAMYWYRQDPGQGLRLIYYSQIVNDFQKGDIAEGYSVSREKKESFPLTVTSAQKNPTAFYLCASSSLGGTEAFFGQGTRLTVV.

The V gene is TRBV6-5, the J gene TRBJ1-2; 7 bases match TRBD1. Germline V CDR1 and CDR2: MNHEY, SVGAGI. With V trimmed by 4 bases and J by 2 bases, 1 base remained unmatched. This CDR3 is built from 13 residues. CDR3 sequence reads: CASSSTGNYGYTF. CDR3 sequence (DNA): TGTGCCAGCAGTTCGACAGGGAACTATGGCTACACCTTC.